Each of the 9 T cell receptor beta chains below was sequenced from the same sample in a study of blood T cell repertoires in COVID-19. Sequenced by immunoSEQ multiplex PCR; TCRdb stores in-frame clones only, minus some. The table shows under 55,000 clones, with roughly 80% occurring only once. Sequenced sample: peripheral blood. Receptors originate from a human donor in a cohort sampled during active COVID-19.

The count of this clone is one. This chain joins TRBV9 and TRBJ1-3; D remains ambiguous. CDR3 length: 16 residues. Between the trimmed V and J ends, which lost 0 bases and 0 bases, there was a span of 10 bases. Germline CDR1 reads SGDLS; CDR2 reads YYNGEE. CDR3 residues: CASSVDRTLSGNTIYF. CDR3 DNA: TGTGCCAGCAGCGTAGACAGAACCCTCTCTGGAAACACCATATATTTT. Based on the CDR3 plus reference TRBV9 and TRBJ1-3, the full variable domain is DSGVTQTPKHLITATGQRVTLRCSPRSGDLSVYWYQQSLDQGLQFLIQYYNGEERAKGNILERFSAQQFPDLHSELNLSSLELGDSALYFCASSVDRTLSGNTIYFGEGSWLTVV.

The chain has TRBV6-1 and TRBJ1-6, with 7 positions matching TRBD1. V was clipped by 0 bases and J by 5 bases; unmatched bases: 1. This CDR3 region has 15 residues. Germline CDR1 MNHNS, CDR2 SASEGT. The CDR3 DNA follows: TGTGCCAGCAGTGAAGCGCAGGGGGATAATTCACCCCTCCACTTT. It encodes CASSEAQGDNSPLHF.

The CDR3 region is CASGHGQLSYNEQFF. The CDR3 DNA is TGTGCTAGTGGTCACGGACAGCTCTCCTACAATGAGCAGTTCTTC. The chain couples TRBV12-5 to TRBJ2-1; maybe TRBD1 (6 bases). The germline V gene has CDR1 LGHNT and CDR2 FRNRAP. The CDR3 length is 15 residues. Trimming shortened V by 5 bases and J by 0 bases, and 11 bases separated the two germline ends.

The J gene is TRBJ1-2, the V gene TRBV28, with 11 bases identical to TRBD1. The germline gives CDR1 MDHEN, CDR2 SYDVKM. The CDR3 runs 15 residues. The V and J ends lost 7 bases and 8 bases, in that order; junction bases with no gene match: 12. The CDR3 bases are TGTGCCAGCACCTCCCCGGGACAGGGGGAAGGAGGCTACACCTTC. It encodes CASTSPGQGEGGYTF.

The gene calls are TRBV10-3 and TRBJ2-5; 8 bases align to TRBD1. The J segment lost 1 base and the V segment lost 2 bases, leaving 0 bases of the junction unmatched. The CDR3 is 14 amino acids. Germline CDR1 reads ENHRY; CDR2 reads SYGVKD. CDR3 loop: CAISEGTGQETQYF. CDR3 coding DNA: TGTGCCATCAGTGAGGGGACAGGCCAAGAGACCCAGTACTTC.

The CDR3 nucleotides are TGTGCCGTCTATATGAACACTGAAGCTTTCTTT. This encodes CAVYMNTEAFF. This chain uses TRBV19 with TRBJ1-1, with D unresolved. The CDR3 contains 11 residues. Deletions cut 11 bases from V and 0 bases from J, with 7 bases between. Germline V gene lookup returns CDR1 LNHDA and CDR2 SQIVND (reference sequence).

This rearrangement joins TRBV6-6 to TRBJ1-4; 10 bases fit TRBD1. The ends lost 5 bases at V and 8 bases at J; junction bases unmatched: 5. The CDR3 is 14 residues long. Germline assignment: CDR1 MNHNY and CDR2 SVGAGI (reference sequence). The CDR3 bases are TGTGCCAGCAGTCGGGACAGGGGACGGGAAAAACTGTTTTTT. It codes for CASSRDRGREKLFF.

The chain has TRBV6-5 and TRBJ2-3; weak D call: TRBD1 (5 bases). The CDR3 is 15 residues long. V gave up 8 bases and J gave up 0 bases, with 15 bases separating them. The germline gives CDR1 MNHEY, CDR2 SVGAGI. CDR3 in amino acids: CASGAGTSSTDTQYF. CDR3 sequence (DNA): TGTGCCAGCGGGGCCGGTACCTCTAGCACAGATACGCAGTATTTT.

V usage is TRBV6-2 or TRBV6-3 and J usage is TRBJ1-3; 7 nucleotides match TRBD1. Germline CDR1 and CDR2: MNHEY and SVGEGT. The CDR3 length is 16 residues. J gave up 2 bases and V 0 bases, and 4 bases lay outside the gene matches. CDR3 amino acids: CASSYSDRSPGNTIYF. CDR3 in DNA: TGTGCCAGCAGTTACTCGGACAGGAGCCCTGGAAACACCATATATTTT.